This TCR beta chain was recovered during a study of Ad26.COV2.S vaccination and SARS-CoV-2 variants. About the study: Ad26.COV2.S given intramuscularly, once or twice 56 days apart. Study-level results: Substantial breadth in spike-specific CD8+ and CD4+ T cell responses was reportedly seen after vaccination. Vaccinees showed greater spike-specific TCR breadth than placebo recipients.

This clone appeared once. Its antigen is not known. Trimming took off 5 bases at V and 7 bases at J, with 11 bases between the two ends. This CDR3 is built from 12 residues. The germline gives CDR1 SGHVS, CDR2 FQNEAQ. Treatment in this sample: roughly 18 received Ad26.COV2.S at low or high dose, single or two shots; about 5 received placebo; per-sample allocation not given. Material that was analyzed had been drawn on day 63 after the first vaccine or placebo injection. TCRdb keeps only in-frame clones here, not all; method: immunoSEQ multiplex PCR. The sample includes 350,000 to 500,000 clones, about 93% of them seen just once.

The sample here was peripheral blood, taken in a trial of Ad26.COV2.S vaccine versus placebo. The V call is TRBV7-8, the J call TRBJ1-1; D is perhaps TRBD1 (5 bases). The TCR was taken from a person aged 18 to 65 who received the Ad26.COV2.S COVID-19 vaccine or a placebo. The CDR3 reads CASSRRDREAFF. The CDR3 DNA reads TGTGCCAGCAGCCGTCGGGACCGTGAAGCTTTCTTT.